This T cell receptor (beta chain) was found in a study of Ad26.COV2.S vaccination and SARS-CoV-2 variants. Study overall: The authors gave Ad26.COV2.S intramuscularly, either once or twice 56 days apart.

Worth noting for this clone: Its antigen is currently unknown.

Specified treatment: roughly 19 received Ad26.COV2.S at low or high dose, single or two shots; 5 received placebo; per-sample allocation not given. Sampling occurred on day 63 after the first vaccine or placebo injection. Study-wide results and limits: Similar non-spike TCR breadth was observed in recipients of vaccine and of placebo.

CDR3 length: 13 residues. Trimming stripped 7 bases from V and 6 bases from J, with 13 bases between. The germline gives CDR1 LNHDA, CDR2 SQIVND (reference sequence). Assay used: immunoSEQ multiplex PCR; TCRdb lists only in-frame clones, some missing. The sample has about 460,000 clones, about 88% seen once. This clonotype was obtained from a person aged 18-65 years who received the Ad26.COV2.S COVID-19 vaccine or a placebo. The rearrangement joins TRBV19 to TRBJ1-5; no reliable D call. Sequenced here: peripheral blood, sampled in a trial of Ad26.COV2.S vaccine versus placebo. CDR3 DNA: TGTGCCAGTACGATCTCAGTAAGTCAGCCCCAGCATTTT. It translates to CASTISVSQPQHF.